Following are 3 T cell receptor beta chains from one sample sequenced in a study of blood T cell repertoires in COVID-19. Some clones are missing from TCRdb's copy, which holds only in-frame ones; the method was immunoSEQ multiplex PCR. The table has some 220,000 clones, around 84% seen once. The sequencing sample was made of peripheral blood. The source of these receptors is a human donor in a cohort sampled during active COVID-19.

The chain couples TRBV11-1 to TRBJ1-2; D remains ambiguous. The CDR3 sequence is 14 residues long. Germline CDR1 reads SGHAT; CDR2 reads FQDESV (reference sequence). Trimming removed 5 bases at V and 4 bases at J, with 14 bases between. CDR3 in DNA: TGTGCCAGCAGCACAAAGGAAGAGGTCTATGGCTACACCTTC. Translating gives CASSTKEEVYGYTF.

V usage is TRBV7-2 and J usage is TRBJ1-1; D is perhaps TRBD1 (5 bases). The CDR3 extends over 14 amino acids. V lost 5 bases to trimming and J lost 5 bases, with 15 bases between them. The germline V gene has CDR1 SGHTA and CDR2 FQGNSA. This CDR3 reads CASSPGPQGTEAFF. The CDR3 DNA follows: TGTGCCAGCAGCCCAGGCCCCCAGGGTACTGAAGCTTTCTTT.

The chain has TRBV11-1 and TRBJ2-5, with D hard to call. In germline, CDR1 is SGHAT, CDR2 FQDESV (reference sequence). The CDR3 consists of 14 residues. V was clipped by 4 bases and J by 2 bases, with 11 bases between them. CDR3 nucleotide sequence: TGTGCCAGCAGCTCGGTAGACACTCAAGAGACCCAGTACTTC. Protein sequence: CASSSVDTQETQYF.